This T cell receptor (beta chain) was observed in a study of blood T cell repertoires in COVID-19. Study processing details: For nucleated cells, counts were estimated from reference gene primer amplification. Method: immunoSEQ multiplex PCR; TCRdb's copy keeps in-frame clones and lacks some. V, J and clone size derive from that table, while D and trimming were established from the DNA sequence. Of a few hundred thousand clones in the sample, about nine tenths were seen once. On this clone: Germline and junction disagree at one end, which may indicate a read error.

Germline V gene sequence: CDR1 SEHNR, CDR2 FQNEAQ (reference sequence). The length of the CDR3 is 12 residues. Material: peripheral blood. The chain has TRBV7-9 and TRBJ1-2; D unresolved. The receptor's source is a young man with active or convalescent COVID-19. The CDR3 protein is CASSLGTYDYTF. The CDR3 DNA reads as TGTGCCAGCAGCTTAGGTACCTATGACTACACCTTC.